These 2 T cell receptor beta chains were all obtained from the same sample, sequenced in a study of beta chain features in type 1 diabetes. Every bit of the isolated RNA underwent reverse transcription, so sequencing read expressed TCRB transcripts. Sequencing used immunoSEQ multiplex PCR; TCRdb keeps in-frame clones, though not all of them. The sample yields 600,000 to 750,000 clones, 9.5% to 15% seen once. Overall study findings and caveats: For Type 1 diabetes patients, all four CD4+ subsets carried TCRB CDR3s that were moderately but significantly shorter.

The antigens of these receptors remain unknown. The sample taken for sequencing was naive CD4+ T cells from blood. These receptors were collected from a man aged 25 to 40 with type 1 diabetes.

This chain uses TRBV5-1 with TRBJ1-6; D remains unclear. This CDR3 has 14 amino acids. Deletions cut 5 bases from V and 8 bases from J, with 14 bases between. In germline, CDR1 is SGHRS, CDR2 YFSETQ. CDR3 DNA sequence: TGCGCCAGCAGGGACCGGGTTTCCCATTCACCCCTCCACTTT. This encodes CASRDRVSHSPLHF. The full variable domain, its missing parts supplied by reference TRBV5-1 and TRBJ1-6, is KAGVTQTPRYLIKTRGQQVTLSCSPISGHRSVSWYQQTPGQGLQFLFEYFSETQRNKGNFPGRFSGRQFSNSRSEMNVSTLELGDSALYLCASRDRVSHSPLHFGNGTRLTVT.

As to this clone: The same CDR3 can be traced to other DNA sequences in this sample. This sequence joins TRBV7-9 and TRBJ2-3; D gene uncertain. CDR3 length equals 11 residues. Germline V CDR1 and CDR2: SEHNR, FQNEAQ (reference sequence). V shed 5 bases and J shed 6 bases, with 6 bases lying between them. CDR3 protein: CASSLPDTQYF. DNA for the CDR3: TGTGCCAGCAGCCTACCGGATACGCAGTATTTT.